This TCR beta chain was profiled in a study of cytomegalovirus exposure and HLA in healthy donors. About this clone itself: Its cognate antigen is unknown.

Study observations and caveats: Overall, around 160 TCR beta chains were annotated as cytomegalovirus-associated. Apparent HLA restriction characterized most CMV-associated TCR beta chains in a later analysis. According to an earlier analysis, most TCR beta V segments yielded productive rearrangements about 87% or about 30% of the time. When analyzed later, a missense DCLRE1C variant was found to be linked to TCR beta V- and J-gene trimming.

The germline V gene encodes CDR1 GTSNPN and CDR2 SVGIG (reference sequence). The CDR3 has 12 residues. Primers: 60 Vbeta forward and 13 Jbeta reverse. TCRdb keeps only in-frame clones here, not all; method: immunoSEQ multiplex PCR. Of around 200,000 clones in the sample, approximately 80% were seen once. The receptor was isolated from a boy under 18 in good health and CMV-seronegative. V usage is TRBV30 and J usage is TRBJ2-7; 8 bases are shared with TRBD1. TRBJ2-1 explains the end of the DNA better; the J call may be wrong. Specimen: PBMCs. CDR3 DNA sequence: TGTGCCTTTCAACAGGACAGGGCCGAGCAGTTCTTC. The encoded protein is CAFQQDRAEQFF.